The 4 T cell receptor beta chains presented below share a single source sample, sequenced in a study of blood T cell repertoires in COVID-19. Assay: immunoSEQ multiplex PCR; the TCRdb copy retains only in-frame clones and omits some. This sample carries more than 250,000 clones, approximately 90% of them seen once, and the ten largest clones take 6.3%. Sequencing was performed on peripheral blood. These receptors originate from a woman between 45 and 60 years old with COVID-19, enrolled during active disease.

This rearrangement joins TRBV6-5 to TRBJ1-5; TRBD1 might be the D (6 bases). From germline, CDR1 is MNHEY and CDR2 SVGAGI. The V end was cut by 6 bases, the J end by 4 bases, with 16 bases between. CDR3 length: 15 residues. The CDR3 DNA reads as TGTGCCAGCAGCTTCGGGGGGGCGCGGAATCAGCCCCAGCATTTT. Translating gives CASSFGGARNQPQHF.

The sample holds a few counts of this clone. The chain uses TRBV7-2 and TRBJ2-2; weak D call: TRBD1 (6 bases). The germline V and J ends were trimmed by 0 bases and 6 bases, with 11 bases remaining between them. CDR3 length: 15 residues. CDR1 is SGHTA, CDR2 FQGNSA, per germline. CDR3 sequence reads: CASSLADYRAGELFF. The CDR3 DNA reads TGTGCCAGCAGCTTAGCTGATTACAGGGCCGGGGAGCTGTTTTTT.

The V gene is TRBV18, the J gene TRBJ2-1, with TRBD1 identical over 9 bases. Germline V lookup: CDR1 KGHSH, CDR2 LQKENI. V shed 3 bases and J 9 bases; nucleotides not matched to a gene: 12. The CDR3 extends over 16 amino acids. The CDR3 DNA follows: TGTGCCAGCTCACCCCCGATGGGACAGGGCACCTTTGAGCAGTTCTTC. Amino acid sequence: CASSPPMGQGTFEQFF. Full variable domain (remainder filled in from reference TRBV18 and TRBJ2-1): NAGVMQNPRHLVRRRGQEARLRCSPMKGHSHVYWYRQLPEEGLKFMVYLQKENIIDESGMPKERFSAEFPKEGPSILRIQQVVRGDSAAYFCASSPPMGQGTFEQFFGPGTRLTVL.

Only one count was recorded for this clone. The chain employs TRBV7-2 and TRBJ2-5; the match to TRBD2 covers 12 bases. The CDR3 extends over 16 amino acids. Trimming at V came to 0 bases and at J to 2 bases, leaving 1 base not matched to a gene. Germline assignment: CDR1 SGHTA and CDR2 FQGNSA. CDR3 sequence (DNA): TGTGCCAGCAGCTTAGCCGGGACTAGCGGGCAAGAGACCCAGTACTTC. It encodes CASSLAGTSGQETQYF.